Listed below are T cell receptor beta chains from one sample, sequenced in a study of neurological immune-mediated disorders. TCRdb itself ran the 5' RACE reads through MiXCR, one entry per CDR3 protein. The top ten hold roughly 1.2% of the sample, which has about 43,000 distinct CDR3 sequences, roughly 12% seen once. Specimen: PBMCs. These receptors all stem from a female donor in good health. CDR3s include the opening cysteine and the closing phenylalanine or tryptophan. Each record gives: D gene, CDR3 length, J gene, clone size, V gene, CDR3 DNA, CDR3 protein. D genes are given only for firm matches. Part of the rows lack a size; the others show once, few, many or a class for expanded clones.

TRBD1	13	TRBJ1-1	many	TRBV5-1	TGCGCCAGCATCGGACAGGGAAACACTGAAGCTTTCTTT	CASIGQGNTEAFF
.	12	TRBJ2-3	many	TRBV20-1	TGCAGTGCAGGCGGGAGCACAGATACGCAGTATTTT	CSAGGSTDTQYF
.	14	TRBJ1-1	many	TRBV20-1	TGCAGTGCTAGAGCGGGGGGAGGGAGCACTGAAGCTTTCTTT	CSARAGGGSTEAFF
TRBD1	19	TRBJ2-4	many	TRBV20-1	TGCAGTGCTAGAGATCCCTCAGGGGGCCTATCCCTAGCCAAAAACATTCAGTACTTC	CSARDPSGGLSLAKNIQYF
TRBD2	10	TRBJ2-1	.	TRBV29-1	TGCAGCGTAGTAGCGGGAGAGCAGTTCTTC	CSVVAGEQFF
TRBD2	17	TRBJ2-7	many	TRBV5-5	TGTGCCAGCAGCCGAACACCCGGACTAGCGGGATTGTACGAGCAGTACTTC	CASSRTPGLAGLYEQYF
.	15	TRBJ1-6	.	TRBV6-5	TGTGCCAGCAGTTACTCGGCCCTCCACCTATCACCCCTCCACTTT	CASSYSALHLSPLHF
.	14	TRBJ2-5	.	TRBV14	TGTGCCAGCAGCCAAGCTGGAGGTTGGGAGACCCAGTACTTC	CASSQAGGWETQYF
TRBD1	14	TRBJ1-4	many	TRBV27	TGTGCCAGCAGCCCCAGGGGGCTCCTCGAAAAACTGTTTTTT	CASSPRGLLEKLFF
.	13	TRBJ1-1	.	TRBV12-5	TGTGCTAGTGGTTTCCACGGACGTCGGCGGGCTTTCTTT	CASGFHGRRRAFF
TRBD2	15	TRBJ2-1	many	TRBV3-1	TGTGCCAGCAGCCAAGATGAGAGGGGAGGGAATGAGCAGTTCTTC	CASSQDERGGNEQFF